This T cell receptor beta chain emerged from a study of beta chain features in type 1 diabetes. Study-wide background: Patients were similar to healthy donors in age and gender (as well as in cell yields).

Trimming shortened V by 0 bases and J by 0 bases, and 9 bases separated the two germline ends. The CDR3 contains 17 residues. CDR1 KGHSH and CDR2 LQKENI come from the germline V gene. One heparinised draw of blood, averaging roughly 0.12 L, came from each donor. The investigators reverse transcribed all of the isolated RNA, so they sequenced expressed TCRB transcripts. Assay: immunoSEQ multiplex PCR; the TCRdb copy retains only in-frame clones and omits some. The repertoire holds roughly 400,000 clones, roughly 16% seen once, with under 0.02% in the top ten. This clone has more than one count but fewer than ten.

The specimen was naive CD4+ T cells from blood. V is TRBV18 and J is TRBJ2-6; unclear D gene. This TCR came from a woman between 18 and 29 years old in good health. CDR3 protein: CASSPPWSDSGANVLTF. The CDR3 nucleotides read TGTGCCAGCTCACCACCTTGGAGCGACTCTGGGGCCAACGTCCTGACTTTC.